The clone carrying this TCR beta chain came up many times. Its antigen is still unknown. Regarding time point: newly diagnosed GD, antithyroid drugs for less than 3 months. The authors made the TCR library using RNA they extracted from PBMCs. Both iRepertoire HTBI primers and Arm-PCR of CDR3 regions were used to build the TCR beta libraries. TCRdb itself ran the multiplex PCR reads through MiXCR, one entry per CDR3 protein. The repertoire includes 580,000 or so distinct CDR3 sequences, roughly 16% of them detected once, and around 12% sits in the top ten. The germline V gene has CDR1 MNHEY and CDR2 SMNVEV (reference sequence). The CDR3 totals 15 residues. With 3 bases removed from V and 6 bases from J, the gap between germline ends came to 15 bases. This sample is drawn from a study of regulatory T cells in long-lasting Graves disease. Points from the study as a whole: Favored usage of TRBV28, TRBJ1-2 and TRBJ2-5 was recorded in persistent disease.

The same specimen was also included in a second study, on T cells in Graves' hyperthyroidism and ophthalmopathy. That paper states: Patients aged 18 to 65 had newly diagnosed hyperthyroidism lasting under 2 months. A median 6.5 months before onset, the model predicted ophthalmopathy.

The material sequenced was peripheral blood mononuclear cells (PBMCs), taken at new diagnosis, from a patient treated with antithyroid drugs. The receptor's source is a young man with Graves disease. This chain uses TRBV27 with TRBJ2-1, with a tentative D call TRBD1 (6 bases). Here the CDR3 DNA reads TGTGCCAGCAGTTTCCCCGGGACACTCCGCAATGAGCAGTTCTTC. Its protein product is CASSFPGTLRNEQFF.